This T cell receptor (beta chain) is from a study of cytomegalovirus exposure and HLA in healthy donors (dated by TCRdb to the late 2010s). For the study in its entirety: An earlier analysis of some 500 of the donors reported more than 250 Gb of sequence data and some 120 million unique TCR beta sequences from about 200 million T cells. An early release that covered several hundred HLA-typed donors contained about 290 gigabases of sequencing data and 70 million to 100 million unique TCR sequences. Typing coverage varied by locus: roughly 620-640 donors for A, B, C, DRB1 and DQB1; roughly 520 for DQA1; around 570 for DPA1; around 490 for DPB1. A later analysis re-examined previously published TCR beta repertoires from roughly 650 donors and added high-resolution HLA genotyping to investigate patterns of TCR occurrence. The study was designed to test whether signatures of past pathogen exposure could be identified by cataloging public T cell receptors. All discovery cohort repertoires had been generated on a single sequencing platform. Besides the first cohort of 666 subjects, a separate validation cohort made up of roughly 120 different subjects was used. About five DR-DQ haplotypes were treated as single units for association and clustering because of strong linkage in the cohort. HLA typing included class I and class II loci at four-digit resolution. Genome-wide SNP genotypes for about three fifths of the roughly 670 donors were used in a later genetic analysis, which treated that subset as a discovery cohort. To predict cytomegalovirus infection status, the study brought together high-throughput TCR immunosequencing, statistical association of individual TCRs with disease status, and machine learning. Donor age, sex, ethnicity and CMV serostatus were collected together with the repertoire data. The study profiled the T cell repertoires of more than 500 subjects by immunosequencing and related them to cytomegalovirus serostatus. Among roughly 400 genotyped donors of the cohort, an average of approximately 250,000 unique TCR beta nucleotide sequences were sequenced per donor, about a sixth of them non-productive. The later analysis used no new phenotypic data to find candidate immune exposures, relying instead on TCR beta sequences and their occurrence across donors. The genetic ancestry cluster associated with self-reported Caucasian donors included over 80% of the 398 genotyped donors. An earlier analysis of fewer than 750 of the donors used high-throughput TCR beta sequencing to judge whether each TCR beta V gene segment behaved as functional or pseudogenic. Points the paper makes about the study in general: The authors suggested that the approach could potentially be extended to other disease states and immunological phenotypes. Some IMGT-functional V segments, including TRBV6-2 and TRBV6-3, could not be distinguished by the 87-base-pair reads and were therefore excluded. Because some donors lacked HLA typing at each locus, the association tests relied only on the typed subset. Linkage disequilibrium might explain the correlated functional status among segregating V segments, but an unknown experimental factor could not be ruled out. At a false discovery rate of 0.05, a later analysis linked roughly 17,000 TCR beta sequences to specific HLA alleles. In a later analysis, most CMV-associated TCR beta chains were found to appear HLA-restricted, with HLA associations seemingly driven largely by CMV exposure. In an earlier analysis of 500 to 650 of the donors, most TCR beta V segments appeared in productive rearrangements about 87% or about 30% of the time, broadly matching IMGT annotations. CMV serostatus was the only immune exposure information available for the cohort. In a later genetic analysis, fewer N-insertions in productive TCRs were reported among donors in an Asian-associated ancestry cluster than the roughly 640-donor mean. An association between a missense DCLRE1C variant and V-gene and J-gene trimming of TCR beta chains was found in a later genetic analysis and replicated in an independent cohort. In a later analysis, HLA-associated TCR beta chains showed more clonal expansion and lower generation probabilities than non-associated chains that were equally common. The study gave a list of more than 150 TCR beta chains associated with cytomegalovirus. The earlier analysis of 587 of the donors excluded 15 to 20 rarely observed V segments, including chromosome 9 orphons, because counts were too low. A further reported finding was that TCR beta sequences accurately predicted the HLA-A and HLA-B alleles for most subjects in the first cohort. Sequencing depth was assumed to be roughly uniform across donors in the presence/absence analyses, though that assumption may not hold. Several of the top co-occurrence clusters appeared to be linked to parvovirus B19, influenza, CMV and Epstein-Barr virus, according to a later analysis. When HLA alleles, especially DR and DQ, strongly co-occurred, attributing TCR associations to individual alleles was difficult. A group of highly shared sequence variants was considered likely to be a technical artifact of the sequencing pipeline. In vitro tests confirmed that three of the cytomegalovirus-associated TCR beta chains recognize cytomegalovirus antigens. In both the original and validation cohorts, the classifier was reported to diagnose cytomegalovirus status with high specificity and sensitivity. The cohort was sequenced for TCR beta chains only, and without alpha or paired-chain data the features that could be detected were limited. In a later analysis, TCR association rates were found to vary across HLA loci, with the most associated TCRs seen for DRB1 alleles and the fewest for HLA-C alleles. While some public TCRs were present in many individuals, most TCR sequences turned up only very rarely across donors.

The cohort was made up of approximately 700 healthy bone marrow donors. At the time of sampling, all cohort members were nominally healthy, though unrecorded immune exposures were likely present. The donor was CMV seronegative and belonged to the group of 320 or so seronegative cohort members. Every donor gave a peripheral blood sample, and the peripheral blood mononuclear cells from that sample were used for TCR beta sequencing. The Qiagen DNeasy Blood Extraction Kit was used to extract genomic DNA from the blood cell samples. Receptors were amplified or captured by the immunoSEQ multiplex PCR assay. The multiplex PCR relied on a mix of 60 forward primers for TCR Vbeta segments and 13 reverse primers for TCR Jbeta segments. The CDR3 region of rearranged TCR beta genes was amplified from genomic DNA with a multiplex PCR assay. On the Illumina HiSeq System, the amplified TCR beta libraries were sequenced as 87-base-pair reads. In the paper's pipeline: A later analysis tallied 70 million to 100 million unique TCR beta chains across the roughly 610 repertoires, and approximately 12 million of those chains were shared by two or more donors. To remove PCR and sequencing errors, raw reads were error-corrected and collapsed into unique sequences using a nearest-neighbor algorithm that merged closely related sequences. V, D and J gene segments were assigned by aligning CDR3 sequences to IMGT reference sequences. For a sequence to be retained, a match of at least six nucleotides was required to both a V gene segment and a J gene segment. Rearrangements were called productive when the CDR3 lacked stop codons and stayed in frame with V and J; all others were non-productive. Following IMGT convention, CDR3 was defined as the stretch from the second conserved V-encoded cysteine to the conserved J-encoded phenylalanine. Sequences without an unambiguous match to a single V gene segment were excluded from the earlier analysis of a few hundred of the donors. An earlier analysis of just under 600 of the donors called V segments functional above 56.7% productive rearrangements and segregating when the between-donor standard deviation exceeded 5%. To diagnose cytomegalovirus status from the catalog of TCR beta chain sequences, a statistical classification framework was built. V and J gene assignment, in a later analysis, came from comparing TCR nucleotide sequences with IMGT/GENE-DB human TR gene sequences. The TCRdist pipeline was used in a later analysis to assign CDR3 sequences and most-parsimonious VDJ recombination scenarios. In a later analysis, each TCR beta chain was defined by its CDR3 amino acid sequence together with its V-gene family, and reads without a unique V-gene family were excluded. To address suspected cross-contamination and a sequencing artifact, a later analysis removed 550 to 750 highly shared, low-generation-probability nucleotide sequences. In a later analysis, a clonal expansion index was calculated for each public chain from normalized within-repertoire ranks of inferred template counts. A later analysis computed generation probabilities with a VDJ recombination model fitted to out-of-frame rearrangements, and checked the results against IGoR. In a later analysis, hypergeometric tests were used to score TCR-TCR, TCR-HLA and TCR-CMV co-occurrence, with a repertoire-size bias correction applied to TCR pairs. To estimate false discovery rates, a later analysis permuted the HLA or CMV assignments 20 times. In a later analysis, co-occurring TCRs were grouped using DBSCAN, and TCRdist sequence similarity was added for clustering within HLA-allele-positive subsets. Repertoires with fewer than 30,000 or more than 120,000 public chains were left out of co-occurrence clustering, as were roughly five repertoires with anomalous nucleotide sharing. TCRdb provides this immuneACCESS table in a form limited to in-frame rearrangements. Some clones are lacking; in checked studies, under half of them reflect an unresolved V gene, and why the rest are absent is not known. D and trimming were read from the DNA, whereas the V and J calls and clone size are those reported in that table. The sample contains 130,000 or so clones, about 8.5% of them found a single time. The top ten hold under 5.5% of the sample.

This clone was observed a handful of times. Its antigen remains unidentified. Nothing much larger sits one base from this clone, and base qualities are not available. Its CDR3 holds 15 amino acids, cysteine through phenylalanine. The read is trimmed to its CDR3 DNA, 45 bases read in frame from base 1. CDR1 and CDR2 were assigned from the germline V gene (reference sequence) as MNHEY and SMNVEV. V lost 9 bases and J lost 1 base; the stretch between them is 17 bases long. This clonotype was obtained from a man aged 35-49 years in good health and CMV-seronegative. The sequenced material came from PBMCs. The V and J segments used are TRBV27 and TRBJ2-3; the D region possibly corresponds to TRBD2 (7 bases align). The CDR3 corresponds to CASSTSGGRTDTQYF. The DNA reads TGTGCCAGTTCGACCTCGGGGGGCCGCACAGATACGCAGTATTTT.